This TCR beta chain emerged from a study of blood T cell repertoires in COVID-19. Study information: Both acute and convalescent COVID-19 samples were obtained from the United States, Italy and Spain. From T cells, B-cell-depleted T cells, or PBMCs came the material, which was cDNA or gDNA.

Losses at the gene ends were 6 bases for V and 7 bases for J; bases not matched to a gene: 20. The CDR3 runs to 17 residues. The germline V gene has CDR1 MNHEY and CDR2 SMNVEV (reference sequence). Under the authors' procedure: Estimation of nucleated cell counts was performed using reference gene primer amplification. Sequenced by immunoSEQ multiplex PCR; TCRdb stores in-frame clones only, minus some. Clone size and V and J calls were adopted from that table, with D and trimming inferred from the DNA. The sample lists over 200,000 clones, around 86% occurring once. This sequence was found in a human donor in a cohort sampled during active COVID-19. V usage is TRBV27 and J usage is TRBJ2-7, with TRBD1 matching 8 bases. Sample: peripheral blood. CDR3 sequence reads: CASSQFFEGGTGGEQYF. CDR3 bases: TGTGCCAGCAGCCAATTCTTTGAGGGAGGCACAGGGGGAGAGCAGTACTTC.